A single T cell receptor (beta chain) is shown here with its context. Its antigen is unidentified. Several immunoSEQ plates received, in even portions, the genomic DNA of each subset. Measured with immunoSEQ multiplex PCR; TCRdb has only the in-frame clones, and not every one. The data show around 940,000 clones, approximately 80% seen once. A CD45RA-negative memory subset and a CD45RA+ naive subset were separated from the CD4+ cells. This CDR3 spans 16 amino acids. The V gene end was trimmed by 1 base and the J gene end by 4 bases; junction bases not matched to a gene: 9. Germline V gene sequence: CDR1 MNHNS, CDR2 SASEGT. The entry originates in a study of shared clonotypes between healthy human individuals. Findings of the study overall: How much donors shared clonotypes was expected to be affected by sequencing depth. Depth was large, yet rarefaction showed that sorted-subset sequencing was incomplete.

The sequence was obtained from a man aged 18 to 29 in good health. This chain links TRBV6-1 with TRBJ1-2, with TRBD1 identical over 7 bases. Source material: memory CD4+ T cells sorted from blood. As for subset: CD45RA-negative fraction. The CDR3 bases are TGTGCCAGCAGTGAAGAAAGGACAGGCTATGCCTATGGCTACACCTTC. This encodes CASSEERTGYAYGYTF.